Each of the 6 T cell receptor beta chains below was sequenced from the same sample in a study of cytomegalovirus exposure and HLA in healthy donors (dated 2017 in TCRdb). Receptor amplification or capture employed the immunoSEQ multiplex PCR assay. The multiplex PCR relied on a mix of 60 forward primers for TCR Vbeta segments and 13 reverse primers for TCR Jbeta segments. This immuneACCESS table, as held by TCRdb, lists in-frame sequences with V and J called but not all clones. Of the missing ones, under half trace to an unresolved V gene in checked studies; the others have no known cause. Present in this sample are 150,000 or so clones, over 65% of which were seen just once. The ten biggest clones cover 4% of the sample. Sequencing used PBMCs. The receptors shown here come from a woman in her 40s in good health and CMV-seronegative.

The chain carries TRBV21-1 and TRBJ2-5; TRBD1, the table's D call, was not compared with the DNA. TRBV21-1 constitutes a pseudogene. The CDR3 length is 15 residues. CDR3 sequence (DNA): TGTGCCAGCAGCAAAGCGGGGCAGTGGGAAGAGACCCAGTACTTC. Its protein product is CASSKAGQWEETQYF.

The gene calls are TRBV25-1 and TRBJ2-7; 11 bases line up with TRBD1. CDR3 length: 15 amino acids. CDR1 MGHDK and CDR2 SYGVNS come from the germline V gene. V shed 4 bases, J shed 3 bases, and the junction held 5 bases outside the gene matches. The CDR3 DNA follows: TGTGCCAGCAGTGCTACCGGGACAGGGGGCTACGAGCAGTACTTC. It yields the protein CASSATGTGGYEQYF.

V is TRBV6-6 and J is TRBJ1-2; D perhaps matches TRBD1 (5 bases). From germline, CDR1 is MNHNY and CDR2 SVGAGI (reference sequence). Trimming shortened V by 9 bases and J by 4 bases, and 18 bases separated the two germline ends. The CDR3 is made up of 14 amino acids. CDR3 in amino acids: CASRTAGQAYGYTF. DNA for the CDR3: TGTGCCAGTCGGACCGCGGGGCAGGCCTATGGCTACACCTTC.

V and J are TRBV7-9 and TRBJ2-5; 10 bases are shared with TRBD1. Germline CDR1 reads SEHNR; CDR2 reads FQNEAQ (reference sequence). V was clipped by 3 bases and J by 5 bases; unmatched bases: 6. The CDR3 length is 15 residues. The CDR3 nucleotides read TGTGCCAGCAGCTTGAGACAGGGGGCGAGGGAGACCCAGTACTTC. This encodes CASSLRQGARETQYF.

The chain links TRBV7-9 to TRBJ2-7, with unresolved D. V lost 2 bases and J lost 3, with 5 bases in between. This CDR3 comprises 12 residues. Looked up from germline, CDR1 is SEHNR and CDR2 is FQNEAQ (reference sequence). Written as DNA, the CDR3 is TGTGCCAGCAGCTTACTCTTCTACGAGCAGTACTTC. Translating it yields CASSLLFYEQYF.

V and J are TRBV5-4 and TRBJ1-5, with 8 positions matching TRBD1. This CDR3 comprises 15 residues. Germline assignment: CDR1 SGHNT and CDR2 YYREEE (reference sequence). Trimming cost V 4 bases and J 6 bases; bases outside gene matches: 9. This chain's CDR3 is CASSVGRGLGQPQHF. The CDR3 bases are TGTGCCAGCAGCGTTGGCAGGGGGCTGGGTCAGCCCCAGCATTTT.